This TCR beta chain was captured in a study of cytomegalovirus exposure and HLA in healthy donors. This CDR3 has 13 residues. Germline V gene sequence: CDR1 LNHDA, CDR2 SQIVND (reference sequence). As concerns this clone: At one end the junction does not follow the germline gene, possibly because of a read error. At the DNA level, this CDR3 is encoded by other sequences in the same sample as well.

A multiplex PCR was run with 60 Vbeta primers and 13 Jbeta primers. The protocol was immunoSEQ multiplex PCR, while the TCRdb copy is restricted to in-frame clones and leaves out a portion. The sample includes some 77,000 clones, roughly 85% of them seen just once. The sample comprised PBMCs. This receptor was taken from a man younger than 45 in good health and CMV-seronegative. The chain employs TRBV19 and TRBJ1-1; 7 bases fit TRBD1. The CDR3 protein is CASSNQGGTEAFF. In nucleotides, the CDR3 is TGTGCCAGTAGTAACCAAGGGGGCACTGAAGCCTTCTTT. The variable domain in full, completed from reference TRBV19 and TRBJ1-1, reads DGGITQSPKYLFRKEGQNVTLSCEQNLNHDAMYWYRQDPGQGLRLIYYSQIVNDFQKGDIAEGYSVSREKKESFPLTVTSAQKNPTAFYLCASSNQGGTEAFFGQGTRLTVV.